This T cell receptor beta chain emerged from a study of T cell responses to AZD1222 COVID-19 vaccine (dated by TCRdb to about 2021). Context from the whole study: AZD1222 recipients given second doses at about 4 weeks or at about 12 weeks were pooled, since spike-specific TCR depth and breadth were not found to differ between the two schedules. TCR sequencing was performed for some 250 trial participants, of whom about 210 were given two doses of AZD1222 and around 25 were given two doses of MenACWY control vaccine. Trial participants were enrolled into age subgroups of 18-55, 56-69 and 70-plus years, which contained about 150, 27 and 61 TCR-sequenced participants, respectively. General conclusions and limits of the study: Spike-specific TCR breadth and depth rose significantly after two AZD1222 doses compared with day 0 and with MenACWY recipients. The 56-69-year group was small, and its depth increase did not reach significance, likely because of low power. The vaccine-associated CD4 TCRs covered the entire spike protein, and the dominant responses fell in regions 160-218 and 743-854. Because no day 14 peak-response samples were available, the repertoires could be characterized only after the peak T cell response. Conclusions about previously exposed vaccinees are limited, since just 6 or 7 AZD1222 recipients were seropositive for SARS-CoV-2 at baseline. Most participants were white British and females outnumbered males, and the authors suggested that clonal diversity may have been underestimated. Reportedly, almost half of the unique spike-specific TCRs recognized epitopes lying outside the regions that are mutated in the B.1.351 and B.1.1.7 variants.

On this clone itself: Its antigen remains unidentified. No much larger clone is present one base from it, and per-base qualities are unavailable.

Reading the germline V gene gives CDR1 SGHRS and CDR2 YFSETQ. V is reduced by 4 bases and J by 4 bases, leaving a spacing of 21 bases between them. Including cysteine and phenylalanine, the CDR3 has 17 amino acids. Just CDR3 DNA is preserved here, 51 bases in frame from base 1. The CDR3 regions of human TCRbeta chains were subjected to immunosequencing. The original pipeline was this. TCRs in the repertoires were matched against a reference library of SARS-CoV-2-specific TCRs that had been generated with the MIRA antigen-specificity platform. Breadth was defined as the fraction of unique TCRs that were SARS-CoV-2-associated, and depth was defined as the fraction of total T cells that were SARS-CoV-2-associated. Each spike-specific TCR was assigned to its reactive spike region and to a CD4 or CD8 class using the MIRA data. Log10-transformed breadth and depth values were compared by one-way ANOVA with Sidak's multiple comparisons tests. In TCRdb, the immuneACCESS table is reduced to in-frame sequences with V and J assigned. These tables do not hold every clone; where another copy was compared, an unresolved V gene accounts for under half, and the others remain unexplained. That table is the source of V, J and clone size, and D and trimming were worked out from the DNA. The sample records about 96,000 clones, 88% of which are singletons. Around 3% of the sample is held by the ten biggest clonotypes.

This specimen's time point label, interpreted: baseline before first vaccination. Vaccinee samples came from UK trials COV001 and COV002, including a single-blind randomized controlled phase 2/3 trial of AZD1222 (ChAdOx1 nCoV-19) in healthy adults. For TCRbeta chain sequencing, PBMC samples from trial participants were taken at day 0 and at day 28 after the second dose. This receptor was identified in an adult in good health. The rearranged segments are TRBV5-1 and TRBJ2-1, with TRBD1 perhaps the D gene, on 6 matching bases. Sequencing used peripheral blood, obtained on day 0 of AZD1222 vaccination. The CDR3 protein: CASSAVRGISAYNEQFF. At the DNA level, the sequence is TGCGCCAGCAGCGCAGTAAGGGGGATTAGCGCGTACAATGAGCAGTTCTTC. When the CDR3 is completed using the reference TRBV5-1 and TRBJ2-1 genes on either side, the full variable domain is KAGVTQTPRYLIKTRGQQVTLSCSPISGHRSVSWYQQTPGQGLQFLFEYFSETQRNKGNFPGRFSGRQFSNSRSEMNVSTLELGDSALYLCASSAVRGISAYNEQFFGPGTRLTVL.